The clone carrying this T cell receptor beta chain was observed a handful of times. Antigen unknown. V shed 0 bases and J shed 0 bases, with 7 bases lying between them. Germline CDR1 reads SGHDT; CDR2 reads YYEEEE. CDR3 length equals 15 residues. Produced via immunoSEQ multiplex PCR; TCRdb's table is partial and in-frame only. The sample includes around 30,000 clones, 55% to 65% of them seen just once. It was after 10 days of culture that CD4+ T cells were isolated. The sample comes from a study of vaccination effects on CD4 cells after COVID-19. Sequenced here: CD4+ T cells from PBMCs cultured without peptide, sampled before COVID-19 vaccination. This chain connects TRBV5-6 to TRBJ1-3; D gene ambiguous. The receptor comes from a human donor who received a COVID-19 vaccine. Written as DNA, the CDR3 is TGTGCCAGCAGCTTGGGACCGGCCTCTGGAAACACCATATATTTT. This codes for CASSLGPASGNTIYF.